The next 8 T cell receptor beta chains were all read from a single sample in a study of blood T cell repertoires in COVID-19. Profiled with immunoSEQ multiplex PCR; TCRdb holds only in-frame clones, not every one. Of approximately 140,000 clones in the sample, 84% are singletons; the top ten hold 3.4%. The sample was PBMCs or T cells enriched from blood (not recorded which). The receptor source for this set is a woman aged 45-65 years with acute COVID-19.

The rearrangement links TRBV7-3 to TRBJ2-2; 16 bases map to TRBD2. The CDR3 spans 18 residues. Germline V gene lookup returns CDR1 SGHTA and CDR2 FQGTGA. Germline trimming cut 0 bases from V and 5 bases from J; bases unmatched to any gene: 3. CDR3 region: CASSLTGLAGGVTGELFF. In DNA, the CDR3 is TGTGCCAGCAGCTTAACGGGACTAGCGGGAGGGGTTACCGGGGAGCTGTTTTTT.

The CDR3 nucleotides read TGTGCCAGCAGCGGCGGGACTAGCATGAGCACAGATACGCAGTATTTT. Protein sequence: CASSGGTSMSTDTQYF. The chain uses TRBV9 and TRBJ2-3, with TRBD2 matching 9 bases. The V and J ends lost 3 bases and 0 bases, in that order; junction bases with no gene match: 5. Per germline, CDR1 SGDLS and CDR2 YYNGEE. This CDR3 has 16 residues.

The J gene is TRBJ2-7, the V gene TRBV28, with 10 bases fitting TRBD1. Trimming at V came to 6 bases and at J to 0 bases, leaving 8 bases not matched to a gene. The CDR3 totals 16 residues. Germline V gene lookup returns CDR1 MDHEN and CDR2 SYDVKM. CDR3 sequence reads: CASRGMGQGSSYEQYF. The CDR3 bases are TGTGCCAGCAGGGGGATGGGACAGGGGAGCTCCTACGAGCAGTACTTC.

This rearrangement joins TRBV7-8 to TRBJ1-2; the D gene is possibly TRBD1 (5 bases). This CDR3 has 16 residues. Per the germline V gene, CDR1 is SGHVS and CDR2 is FQNEAQ. Trimming removed 5 bases at V and 4 bases at J, with 20 bases between. The CDR3 region is CASSLLPRGSSYGYTF. DNA of the CDR3: TGTGCCAGCAGCCTTCTCCCACGGGGGAGTAGCTATGGCTACACCTTC.

The chain has TRBV5-1 and TRBJ2-6; TRBD1 aligns across 9 bases. This CDR3 contains 17 residues. J was trimmed by 2 bases and V by 5 bases; bases with no gene match: 8. Germline V CDR1 and CDR2: SGHRS, YFSETQ. DNA of the CDR3: TGCGCCAGCAGTTGGACAGGGGATTCGACTGGGGCCAACGTCCTGACTTTC. Translation: CASSWTGDSTGANVLTF.

The V gene is TRBV5-6, the J gene TRBJ2-7; 10 bases match TRBD2. The germline V gene has CDR1 SGHDT and CDR2 YYEEEE. The junction had 8 bases not matched to a gene; V was cut back by 1 base and J by 1 base. The CDR3 contains 17 residues. The CDR3 DNA is TGTGCCAGCAGCTTGTCTCTAGCGGGAGTCGTATCCTACGAGCAGTACTTC. Its protein product is CASSLSLAGVVSYEQYF.

V is TRBV9 and J is TRBJ2-5, with D possibly being TRBD2 (7 bases). CDR1 SGDLS and CDR2 YYNGEE come from the germline V gene. Trimming removed 0 bases from V and 2 bases from J, with 11 bases in between. There are 15 residues in the CDR3. The CDR3 bases are TGTGCCAGCAGCGTAGGGGGGGGCTATCAAGAGACCCAGTACTTC. Translated, it gives CASSVGGGYQETQYF.

The chain uses TRBV7-8 and TRBJ2-5; possible D gene TRBD1, 5 bases. The CDR3 length is 14 residues. Germline V lookup: CDR1 SGHVS, CDR2 FQNEAQ. Trimming stripped 1 base from V and 1 base from J, with 7 bases between. The CDR3 bases are TGTGCCAGCAGCTTAGGACAGCTCCAAGAGACCCAGTACTTC. This codes for CASSLGQLQETQYF.